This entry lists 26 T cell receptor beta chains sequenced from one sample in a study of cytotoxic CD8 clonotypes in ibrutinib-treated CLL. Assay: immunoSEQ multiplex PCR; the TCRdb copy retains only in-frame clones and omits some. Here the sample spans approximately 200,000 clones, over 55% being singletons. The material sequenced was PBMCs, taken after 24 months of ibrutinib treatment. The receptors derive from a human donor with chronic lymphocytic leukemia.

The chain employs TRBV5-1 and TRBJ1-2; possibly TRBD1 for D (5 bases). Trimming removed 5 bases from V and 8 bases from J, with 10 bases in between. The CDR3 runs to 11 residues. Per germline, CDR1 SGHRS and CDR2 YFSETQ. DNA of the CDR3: TGCGCCAGCAGAATGACAGTCGGCTACACCTTC. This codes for CASRMTVGYTF.

The DNA of the CDR3 is TGTGCCATCAGTATCGACAGTGAGTACGAGCAGTACTTC. It is translated as CAISIDSEYEQYF. The rearrangement links TRBV10-3 to TRBJ2-7; a possible D gene is TRBD1 (5 bases). Germline V CDR1 and CDR2: ENHRY, SYGVKD. The CDR3 is 13 residues long. The V end lost 5 bases, the J end lost 4 bases, and 12 bases lay between the germline ends.

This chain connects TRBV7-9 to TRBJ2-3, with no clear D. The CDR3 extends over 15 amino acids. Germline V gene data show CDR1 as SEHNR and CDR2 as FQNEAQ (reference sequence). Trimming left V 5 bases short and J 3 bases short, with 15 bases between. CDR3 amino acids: CASSPREGGTDTQYF. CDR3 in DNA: TGTGCCAGCAGCCCTCGTGAAGGTGGAACAGATACGCAGTATTTT.

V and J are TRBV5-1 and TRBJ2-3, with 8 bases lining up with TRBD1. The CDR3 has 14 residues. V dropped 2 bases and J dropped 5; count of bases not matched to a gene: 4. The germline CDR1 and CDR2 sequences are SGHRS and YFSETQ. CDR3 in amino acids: CASSLGQGIDTQYF. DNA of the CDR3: TGCGCCAGCAGCTTAGGACAGGGAATAGATACGCAGTATTTT.

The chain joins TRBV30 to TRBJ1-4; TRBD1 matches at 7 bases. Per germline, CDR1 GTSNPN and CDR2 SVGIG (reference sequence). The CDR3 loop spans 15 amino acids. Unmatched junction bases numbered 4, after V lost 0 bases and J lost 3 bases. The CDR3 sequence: CAWSVLGTANEKLFF. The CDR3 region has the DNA TGTGCCTGGAGTGTACTTGGGACAGCTAATGAAAAACTGTTTTTT.

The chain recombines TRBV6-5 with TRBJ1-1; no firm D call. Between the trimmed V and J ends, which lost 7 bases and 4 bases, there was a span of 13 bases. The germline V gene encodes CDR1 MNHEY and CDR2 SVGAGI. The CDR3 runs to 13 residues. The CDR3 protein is CASTSGLGTEAFF. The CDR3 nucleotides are TGTGCCAGCACCAGTGGCCTGGGCACTGAAGCTTTCTTT.

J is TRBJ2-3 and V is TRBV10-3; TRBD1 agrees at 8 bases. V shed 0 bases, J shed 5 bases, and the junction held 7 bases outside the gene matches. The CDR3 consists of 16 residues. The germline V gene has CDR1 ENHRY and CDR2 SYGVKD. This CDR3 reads CAISESGQAVVDTQYF. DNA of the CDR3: TGTGCCATCAGTGAGTCGGGACAGGCAGTGGTAGATACGCAGTATTTT.

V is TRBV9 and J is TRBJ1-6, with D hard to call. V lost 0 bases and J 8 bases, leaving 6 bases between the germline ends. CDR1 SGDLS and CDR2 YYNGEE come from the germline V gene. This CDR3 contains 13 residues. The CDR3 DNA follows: TGTGCCAGCAGCGTAGGACGGGATTCACCCCTCCACTTT. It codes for CASSVGRDSPLHF.

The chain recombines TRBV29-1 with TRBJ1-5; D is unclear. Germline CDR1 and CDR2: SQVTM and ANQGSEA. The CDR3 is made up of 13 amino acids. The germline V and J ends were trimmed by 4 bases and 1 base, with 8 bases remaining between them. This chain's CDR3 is CSVGARSNQPQHF. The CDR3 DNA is TGCAGCGTTGGGGCCAGAAGCAATCAGCCCCAGCATTTT.

The CDR3 DNA sequence: TGTGCCAGCAGTTACTCGATTAGCGCTGGCACAGATACGCAGTATTTT. Its translation: CASSYSISAGTDTQYF. The genes are TRBV6-8 and TRBJ2-3; TRBD2 might be the D (5 bases). Germline assignment: CDR1 MNHGY and CDR2 SAAAGT. The CDR3 has 16 amino acids. The V gene lost 0 bases and the J gene lost 1 base, with 11 bases spanning the gap.

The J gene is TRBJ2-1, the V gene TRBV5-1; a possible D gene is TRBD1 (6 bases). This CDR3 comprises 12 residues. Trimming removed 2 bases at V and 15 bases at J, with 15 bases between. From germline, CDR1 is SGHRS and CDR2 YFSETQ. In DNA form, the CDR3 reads TGCGCCAGCAGCTTCAGGGGTTCTCTTTGGTTCTTC. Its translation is CASSFRGSLWFF.

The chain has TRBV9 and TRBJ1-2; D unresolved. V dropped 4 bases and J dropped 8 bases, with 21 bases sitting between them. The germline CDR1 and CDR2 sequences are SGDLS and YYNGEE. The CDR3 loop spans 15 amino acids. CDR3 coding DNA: TGTGCCAGCAGCCCTCCCCTTCCCGGGCTCAGGGGCTACACCTTC. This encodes CASSPPLPGLRGYTF.

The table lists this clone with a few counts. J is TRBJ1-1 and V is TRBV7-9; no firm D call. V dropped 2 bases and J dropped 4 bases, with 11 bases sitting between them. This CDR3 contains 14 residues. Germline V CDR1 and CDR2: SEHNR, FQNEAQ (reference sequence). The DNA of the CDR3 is TGTGCCAGCAGCTTATATGGGTCGGTCACTGAAGCTTTCTTT. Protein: CASSLYGSVTEAFF.

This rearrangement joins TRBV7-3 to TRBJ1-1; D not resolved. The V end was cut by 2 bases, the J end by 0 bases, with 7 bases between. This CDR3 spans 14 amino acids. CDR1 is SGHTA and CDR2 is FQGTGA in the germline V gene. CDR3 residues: CASSLGLMNTEAFF. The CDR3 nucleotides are TGTGCCAGCAGCTTAGGGCTGATGAACACTGAAGCTTTCTTT.

CDR3 amino acids: CASTPGRLSYEQYF. The CDR3 DNA follows: TGTGCCAGCACCCCAGGACGCCTCTCCTACGAGCAGTACTTC. J is TRBJ2-7 and V is TRBV6-6; D is undetermined. V was shortened by 7 bases and J by 0 bases, with 13 bases between the two germline ends. The germline V gene has CDR1 MNHNY and CDR2 SVGAGI (reference sequence). The CDR3 contains 14 residues.

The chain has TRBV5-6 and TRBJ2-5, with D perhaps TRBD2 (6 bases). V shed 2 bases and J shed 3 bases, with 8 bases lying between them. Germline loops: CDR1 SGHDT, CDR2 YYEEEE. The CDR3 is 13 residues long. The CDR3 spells CASSLGTEETQYF. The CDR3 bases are TGTGCCAGCAGCTTAGGGACTGAAGAGACCCAGTACTTC.

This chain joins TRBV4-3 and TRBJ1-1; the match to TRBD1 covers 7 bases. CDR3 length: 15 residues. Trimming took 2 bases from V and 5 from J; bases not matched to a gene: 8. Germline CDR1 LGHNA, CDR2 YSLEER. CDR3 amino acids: CASSQFEGARTEAFF. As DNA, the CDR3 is TGCGCCAGCAGCCAATTTGAGGGGGCAAGGACTGAAGCTTTCTTT.

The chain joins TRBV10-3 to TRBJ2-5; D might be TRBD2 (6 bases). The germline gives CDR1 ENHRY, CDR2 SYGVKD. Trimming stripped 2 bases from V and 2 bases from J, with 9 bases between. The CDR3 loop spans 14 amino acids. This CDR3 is CAISEAGPQETQYF. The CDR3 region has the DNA TGTGCCATCAGTGAGGCGGGGCCGCAAGAGACCCAGTACTTC.

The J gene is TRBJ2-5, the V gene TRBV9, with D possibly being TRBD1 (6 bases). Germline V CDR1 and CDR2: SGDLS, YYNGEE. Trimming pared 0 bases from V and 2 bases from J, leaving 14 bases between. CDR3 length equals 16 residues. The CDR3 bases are TGTGCCAGCAGCGTAGTACCGGGACAATCACAAGAGACCCAGTACTTC. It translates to CASSVVPGQSQETQYF.

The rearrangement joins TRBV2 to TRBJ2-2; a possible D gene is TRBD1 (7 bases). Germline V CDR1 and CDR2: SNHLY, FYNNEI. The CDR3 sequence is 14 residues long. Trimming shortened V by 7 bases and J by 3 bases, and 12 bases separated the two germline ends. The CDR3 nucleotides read TGTGCCAGCAAAGGAGGGGGCTACACCGGGGAGCTGTTTTTT. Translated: CASKGGGYTGELFF.

The CDR3, as DNA: TGTGCCAGCAGCCAAGATCCGTACGGGAGTGTAGATACGCAGTATTTT. Protein: CASSQDPYGSVDTQYF. The rearrangement links TRBV14 to TRBJ2-3; weak D call: TRBD2 (6 bases). Germline-derived CDR1 and CDR2 are SGHDN and FVKESK. The CDR3 has 16 amino acids. V was pared by 0 bases and J by 5 bases, with 15 bases between.

The CDR3 region is CSVVLYNEQFF. The DNA for the CDR3 is TGCAGCGTTGTCCTATACAATGAGCAGTTCTTC. The gene calls are TRBV29-1 and TRBJ2-1; no reliable D call. The V gene's germline CDR1 is SQVTM and CDR2 ANQGSEA. The CDR3 contains 11 residues. Trimming took off 4 bases at V and 4 bases at J, with 5 bases between the two ends.

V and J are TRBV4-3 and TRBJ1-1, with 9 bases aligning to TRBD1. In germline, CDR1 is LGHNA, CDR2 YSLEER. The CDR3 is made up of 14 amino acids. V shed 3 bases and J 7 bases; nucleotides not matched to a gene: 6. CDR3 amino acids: CASSHSTGGIEAFF. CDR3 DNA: TGCGCCAGCAGCCATTCTACAGGGGGCATTGAAGCTTTCTTT.

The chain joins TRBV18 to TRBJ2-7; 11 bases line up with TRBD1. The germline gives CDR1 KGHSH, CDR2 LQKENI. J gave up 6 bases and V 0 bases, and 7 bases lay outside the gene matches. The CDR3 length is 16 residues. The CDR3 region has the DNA TGTGCCAGCTCACCACCTAAAGGACAGGGGGCCGGCGAGCAGTACTTC. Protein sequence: CASSPPKGQGAGEQYF.

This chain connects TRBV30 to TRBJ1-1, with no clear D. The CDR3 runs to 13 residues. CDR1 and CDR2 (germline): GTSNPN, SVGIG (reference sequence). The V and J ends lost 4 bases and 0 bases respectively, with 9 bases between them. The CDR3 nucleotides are TGTGCCTGGACATCCTACTTGAACACTGAAGCTTTCTTT. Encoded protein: CAWTSYLNTEAFF.

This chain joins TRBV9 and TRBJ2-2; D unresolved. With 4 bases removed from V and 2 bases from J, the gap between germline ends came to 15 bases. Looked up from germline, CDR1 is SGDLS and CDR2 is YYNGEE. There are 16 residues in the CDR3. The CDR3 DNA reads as TGTGCCAGCAGCACAGTAGTCGGCGATAACACCGGGGAGCTGTTTTTT. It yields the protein CASSTVVGDNTGELFF.